Listed below are T cell receptor beta chains from one sample, sequenced in a study of T-cell reconstitution after alpha-beta-depleted transplantation in children. TCRdb reanalysed the PCR reads using MiXCR and keeps one entry per CDR3 protein. This repertoire shows a few hundred thousand distinct CDR3 sequences, around 15% found once; its top ten account for 25% to 30%. The sequencing here drew on PBMCs, mostly from graft donor cells, taken 360 days after TCRalphabeta/CD19-depleted stem cell transplant. The receptors were gathered from a boy in the first two years of life who had a stem cell transplant for Wiskott-Aldrich syndrome, so the T cells may come from the graft donor. CDR3s include the opening cysteine and the closing phenylalanine or tryptophan. The D gene is left open where the match is weak. Some rows have no size entry. The others give once, few or many, or a class for an expanded clone.

size,J,D,V,CDR3,DNA
.,TRBJ2-3,.,TRBV29-1,CSLFQGKGDTQYF,TGCAGCCTCTTCCAAGGGAAGGGTGATACGCAGTATTTT
.,TRBJ2-4,.,TRBV28,CASGDLLNIQYF,TGTGCCAGCGGCGATTTATTAAACATTCAGTACTTC
.,TRBJ2-7,.,TRBV20-1,CSASGGVASYEQYF,TGCAGTGCTAGCGGAGGGGTAGCCTCCTACGAGCAGTACTTC
.,TRBJ2-7,TRBD2,TRBV11-1,CASSFGLAGGKFSYEQYF,TGTGCCAGCAGCTTCGGGCTAGCGGGAGGAAAATTTTCCTACGAGCAGTACTTC
.,TRBJ2-7,.,TRBV6-5,CASSYSIGPRSSYEQYF,TGTGCCAGCAGTTACTCGATCGGACCACGAAGCTCCTACGAGCAGTACTTC
.,TRBJ1-1,.,TRBV24-1,CATSDLGDTEAFF,TGTGCCACCAGTGATTTGGGAGACACTGAAGCTTTCTTT
few,TRBJ1-5,TRBD1,TRBV7-2,CASSPDRASSNQPQHF,TGTGCCAGCAGCCCTGACAGGGCTTCTAGCAATCAGCCCCAGCATTTT
.,TRBJ2-2,TRBD1,TRBV7-3,CAFSLTRDRGHTGELFF,TGTGCCTTCAGCCTAACCAGGGACAGGGGTCACACCGGGGAGCTGTTTTTT
many,TRBJ2-1,.,TRBV25-1,CASIGGVSYNEQFF,TGTGCCAGCATAGGGGGTGTTTCCTACAATGAGCAGTTCTTC
many,TRBJ1-5,.,TRBV30,CAWSISTGLQHF,TGTGCCTGGAGTATAAGTACAGGCCTCCAGCATTTT
few,TRBJ2-3,TRBD2,TRBV7-2,CASSLAERLAGGPGTDTQYF,TGTGCCAGCAGCTTAGCTGAGAGGCTAGCGGGAGGGCCGGGCACAGATACGCAGTATTTT
many,TRBJ2-2,.,TRBV18,CASSPGAGELFF,TGCGCCAGCAGCCCGGGGGCCGGGGAGCTGTTTTTT
.,TRBJ2-1,.,TRBV10-3,CAISELGVEQFF,TGTGCCATCAGTGAACTGGGGGTTGAGCAGTTCTTC
.,TRBJ1-1,.,TRBV5-6,CASIGRWAMNTEAFF,TGTGCCAGCATCGGGAGGTGGGCCATGAACACTGAAGCTTTCTTT
.,TRBJ2-2,.,TRBV19,CASRNAPNTGELFF,TGTGCCAGTAGGAACGCCCCGAACACCGGGGAGCTGTTTTTT
.,TRBJ2-2,.,TRBV3-1,CASSQAGRGLFTGELFF,TGTGCCAGCAGCCAAGCTGGACGGGGGCTATTCACCGGGGAGCTGTTTTTT
.,TRBJ2-7,TRBD2,TRBV7-8,CASSLESLGGGSYEQYF,TGTGCCAGCAGCCTCGAGTCGTTGGGGGGGGGCTCCTACGAGCAGTACTTC
many,TRBJ2-7,TRBD2,TRBV2,CASKRELAGGPHEQYF,TGTGCCAGCAAAAGGGAACTAGCGGGAGGGCCCCACGAGCAGTACTTC
.,TRBJ1-1,.,TRBV30,CAWSVGPGSNTEAFF,TGTGCCTGGAGTGTTGGACCGGGATCGAACACTGAAGCTTTCTTT
.,TRBJ2-7,TRBD1,TRBV20-1,CSASPLDRDIYEQYF,TGCAGTGCTAGTCCGTTGGACAGGGATATCTACGAGCAGTACTTC
.,TRBJ2-4,.,TRBV19,CASSIADRLAKNIQYF,TGTGCCAGTAGTATAGCCGACCGATTAGCCAAAAACATTCAGTACTTC
few,TRBJ2-5,.,TRBV20-1,CSARDRSSQETQYF,TGCAGTGCTAGAGATCGTTCCAGCCAAGAGACCCAGTACTTC
.,TRBJ2-7,TRBD2,TRBV4-3,CASSQGLAGGKSYEQYF,TGCGCCAGCAGCCAAGGACTAGCGGGAGGCAAGTCCTACGAGCAGTACTTC
.,TRBJ2-2,.,TRBV28,CASSLWGQRANTGELFF,TGTGCCAGCAGTTTATGGGGGCAGAGGGCGAACACCGGGGAGCTGTTTTTT
many,TRBJ2-3,TRBD2,TRBV6-5,CASSLLAGNTDTQYF,TGTGCCAGCAGTTTACTAGCGGGGAACACAGATACGCAGTATTTT